This is a list of T cell receptor beta chains from one sample in a study of Tregs in tolerant kidney transplant recipients. Profiled with immunoSEQ multiplex PCR; TCRdb holds only in-frame clones, not every one. The data contain 60,000 to 65,000 clones, more than 95% of them singletons. The input for sequencing was Tregs from blood, taken before the transplant. These receptors came from a human donor who received a combined kidney and bone marrow transplant. CDR3s leave out the opening cysteine and the closing phenylalanine or tryptophan.

V gene: TRBV4-3
CDR3 protein: ASSQLAGVGANVLT

V gene: TRBV29-1
CDR3 protein: SVGRQGPNYGYT

V gene: TRBV6-1
CDR3 protein: ASTSVRDTEAF

V gene: TRBV5-6
CDR3 protein: ASSFGQSYEQY

V gene: TRBV12-5
CDR3 protein: ASGFSGRRTDTQY

V gene: TRBV9
CDR3 protein: ASSVGTGDGANVLT

V gene: TRBV5-1
CDR3 protein: ASSLVRSTDTQY

V gene: TRBV5-4
CDR3 protein: ASSPNAPRTSGGETQY

V gene: TRBV7-2
CDR3 protein: ASSLGRIGYT

V gene: TRBV6-4
CDR3 protein: ASSRTGQDYEQY

V gene: TRBV11-3
CDR3 protein: ASSRGRTEAF

V gene: TRBV5-1
CDR3 protein: ASSSTSPGANVLT

V gene: TRBV7-2
CDR3 protein: ASSLEGSRGSEQY

V gene: TRBV5-1
CDR3 protein: ASSIDRGRNSPLH

V gene: TRBV4-1
CDR3 protein: ASSQEVLWYRDNYGYT

V gene: TRBV19
CDR3 protein: ASSAGGNSPLH

V gene: TRBV30
CDR3 protein: AWIRGRHEQY